A selection of T cell receptor beta chains follows, all from one sample in a study of T cell responses to AZD1222 COVID-19 vaccine. The protocol was immunoSEQ multiplex PCR, while the TCRdb copy is restricted to in-frame clones and leaves out a portion. This sample yields about 42,000 clones, of which approximately 88% are seen a single time; around 25% belongs to the top ten. The sequences come from peripheral blood, collected 28 days after the second AZD1222 dose. Receptors were obtained from an adult who received the AZD1222 COVID-19 vaccine. Each CDR3 is given with its conserved first and last residue. Fields, in order: V gene, CDR3 protein.

V gene: TRBV9
CDR3 protein: CASSIGTGTGEQYF

V gene: TRBV9
CDR3 protein: CASSVERIPSGNTIYF

V gene: TRBV12-3/TRBV12-4
CDR3 protein: CASSPRYNEQFF

V gene: TRBV6-6
CDR3 protein: CASSYSALSGANVLTF

V gene: TRBV2
CDR3 protein: CASLGGGEAFF

V gene: TRBV5-1
CDR3 protein: CASSSLASGNTGELFF

V gene: TRBV12-3/TRBV12-4
CDR3 protein: CASSSYNEQFF

V gene: TRBV10-3
CDR3 protein: CAIMAGNGVSTDTQYF

V gene: TRBV27
CDR3 protein: CASKGGVTVPNTEAFF

V gene: TRBV5-1
CDR3 protein: CASSLRGAQDTQYF

V gene: TRBV7-8
CDR3 protein: CASSLGGQPQHF

V gene: TRBV24-1
CDR3 protein: CATSDFSTDTQYF

V gene: TRBV6-5
CDR3 protein: CASSYLQNTGELFF

V gene: TRBV30
CDR3 protein: CAWSVRGGGNEQYF

V gene: TRBV3-1/TRBV3-2
CDR3 protein: CASSLGTSGAYNEQFF

V gene: TRBV5-1
CDR3 protein: CASSLNTRDEQFF

V gene: TRBV7-2
CDR3 protein: CASSLSQGDEQYF

V gene: TRBV10-3
CDR3 protein: CAISAEFSGSAREQYF

V gene: TRBV3-1/TRBV3-2
CDR3 protein: CASSQGRGGETQYF

V gene: TRBV10-3
CDR3 protein: CAISDPPSGPNYGYTF

V gene: TRBV10-3
CDR3 protein: CAITPGGANTGELFF

V gene: TRBV11-2
CDR3 protein: CASSGRLAGNANTGELFF

V gene: TRBV18
CDR3 protein: CASSPTEWEQFF

V gene: TRBV7-6
CDR3 protein: CASSLALGRNTIYF

V gene: TRBV9
CDR3 protein: CASSVDGGGENTEAFF

V gene: TRBV6-1
CDR3 protein: CASSGGGQVPGNEQFF

V gene: TRBV27
CDR3 protein: CASSFLAGARNEQFF

V gene: TRBV6-4
CDR3 protein: CASSDEGNHQPQHF

V gene: TRBV12-3/TRBV12-4
CDR3 protein: CASSLGKNYGYTF